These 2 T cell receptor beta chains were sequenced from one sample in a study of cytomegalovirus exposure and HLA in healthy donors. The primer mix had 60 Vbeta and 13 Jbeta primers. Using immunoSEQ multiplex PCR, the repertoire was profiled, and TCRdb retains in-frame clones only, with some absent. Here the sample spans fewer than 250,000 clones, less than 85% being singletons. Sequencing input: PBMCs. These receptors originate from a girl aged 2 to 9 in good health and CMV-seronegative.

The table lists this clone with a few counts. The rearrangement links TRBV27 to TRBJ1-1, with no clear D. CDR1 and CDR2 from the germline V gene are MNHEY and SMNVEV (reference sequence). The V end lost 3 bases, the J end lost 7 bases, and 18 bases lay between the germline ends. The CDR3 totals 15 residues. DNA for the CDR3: TGTGCCAGCAGTTTCGCCCCCCCGGCGGTCGGTGAAGCTTTCTTT. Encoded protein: CASSFAPPAVGEAFF.

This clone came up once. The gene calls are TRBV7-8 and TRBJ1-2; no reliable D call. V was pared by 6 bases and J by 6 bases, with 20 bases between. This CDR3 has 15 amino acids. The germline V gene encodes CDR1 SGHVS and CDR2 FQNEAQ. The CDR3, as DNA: TGTGCCAGCAGTCCCCCTCGGGAGATCGGGGATGGCTACACCTTC. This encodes CASSPPREIGDGYTF.